This record covers a single T cell receptor (beta chain). Assay: immunoSEQ multiplex PCR; the TCRdb copy retains only in-frame clones and omits some. The table includes around 62,000 clones, around nine tenths detected once. The data are from a study of T cell changes during pregnancy in multiple sclerosis. V was shortened by 6 bases and J by 4 bases, with 22 bases between the two germline ends. This CDR3 is 15 amino acids long. The V gene's germline CDR1 is GTSNPN and CDR2 SVGIG (reference sequence). The chain couples TRBV30 to TRBJ2-7; maybe TRBD1 (6 bases). The starting material was peripheral blood, obtained in the third trimester of pregnancy. This clonotype was obtained from a female donor with multiple sclerosis, enrolled in a pregnancy study. The CDR3 DNA reads TGTGCCTGCATACGCCGGTGGGACACCAAATACGAGCAGTACTTC. Protein sequence: CACIRRWDTKYEQYF.